These 24 T cell receptor beta chains originate from one sample sequenced in a study of cytomegalovirus exposure and HLA in healthy donors. Researchers ran the PCR with 60 Vbeta and 13 Jbeta primers. The protocol was immunoSEQ multiplex PCR, while the TCRdb copy is restricted to in-frame clones and leaves out a portion. The data contain about 160,000 clones, about four fifths of them singletons. The sequenced sample consisted of PBMCs. The source is a woman aged 30 to 39 in good health and CMV-seropositive.

The rearrangement joins TRBV19 to TRBJ1-5; D might be TRBD1 (6 bases). CDR1 is LNHDA, CDR2 SQIVND, per germline (reference sequence). V gave up 4 bases and J gave up 5 bases, with 18 bases separating them. The CDR3 has 16 amino acids. The CDR3: CASSTGRGLIHQPQHF. CDR3 in DNA: TGTGCCAGTAGTACGGGCAGGGGCTTGATTCATCAGCCCCAGCATTTT.

The chain carries TRBV5-8 and TRBJ1-2; D is unresolved. V shed 2 bases and J shed 7 bases, with 15 bases lying between them. Germline values: CDR1 SGHTS, CDR2 YDEGEE. This CDR3 has 14 residues. The CDR3 here is CASSFGQRGLGYTF. For the CDR3, the DNA is TGTGCCAGCAGCTTCGGCCAGCGCGGGCTTGGCTACACCTTC.

The rearrangement links TRBV28 to TRBJ2-5; 8 bases are shared with TRBD2. Per germline, CDR1 MDHEN and CDR2 SYDVKM. Trimming took 2 bases from V and 1 from J; bases not matched to a gene: 3. This CDR3 comprises 15 residues. This chain's CDR3 is CASSLRRGVQETQYF. As DNA, the CDR3 is TGTGCCAGCAGTTTAAGGCGGGGGGTCCAAGAGACCCAGTACTTC.

This clone was recorded only once. The rearrangement uses TRBV19 and TRBJ1-6; perhaps TRBD1 as D (6 bases). The V gene lost 3 bases and the J gene lost 10 bases, with 13 bases spanning the gap. CDR3 length: 14 residues. Germline V gene data show CDR1 as LNHDA and CDR2 as SQIVND (reference sequence). The CDR3 sequence is CASSITGIESPLHF. The CDR3 bases are TGTGCCAGTAGTATTACAGGGATCGAATCACCCCTCCACTTT. The variable domain in full, with the rest retrieved from reference TRBV19 and TRBJ1-6, is DGGITQSPKYLFRKEGQNVTLSCEQNLNHDAMYWYRQDPGQGLRLIYYSQIVNDFQKGDIAEGYSVSREKKESFPLTVTSAQKNPTAFYLCASSITGIESPLHFGNGTRLTVT.

The chain couples TRBV18 to TRBJ1-5; 8 nucleotides agree with TRBD1. V shed 3 bases, J shed 4 bases, and the junction held 8 bases outside the gene matches. CDR1 is KGHSH, CDR2 LQKENI, per germline. CDR3 size: 16 residues. CDR3 coding DNA: TGTGCCAGCTCACCCCGGGCAGGGGGCGCGAATCAGCCCCAGCATTTT. Translating gives CASSPRAGGANQPQHF.

This clone was observed a handful of times. This chain connects TRBV7-2 to TRBJ2-2; the D gene is possibly TRBD2 (6 bases). The CDR3 contains 14 residues. With 2 bases removed from V and 5 bases from J, the gap between germline ends came to 9 bases. Germline assignment: CDR1 SGHTA and CDR2 FQGNSA. CDR3 sequence: CASSLWTNTGELFF. The DNA of the CDR3 is TGTGCCAGCAGCTTATGGACTAATACCGGGGAGCTGTTTTTT.

This clone appeared once. V and J are TRBV7-2 and TRBJ2-2, with a possible D match to TRBD1 (5 bases). Germline lookup yields CDR1 SGHTA and CDR2 FQGNSA. The CDR3 is 15 amino acids. V lost 1 base to trimming and J lost 5 bases, with 11 bases between them. The CDR3 sequence: CASSLGQGWTGELFF. Written as DNA, the CDR3 is TGTGCCAGCAGCTTAGGGCAGGGTTGGACCGGGGAGCTGTTTTTT.

V gene TRBV6-4 combines with J gene TRBJ2-5; a weak D match, TRBD1 (6 bases). The DNA end favors TRBJ2-7, so the J call may be wrong. The CDR3 loop spans 14 amino acids. Germline values: CDR1 MRHNA, CDR2 SNTAGT. CDR3 amino acids: CASSETGQPYEQYF. The CDR3 DNA reads as TGTGCCAGCAGCGAAACAGGGCAACCCTACGAGCAGTACTTC.

This chain connects TRBV7-6 to TRBJ1-6; weak D call: TRBD1 (6 bases). This CDR3 is 15 amino acids long. The germline gives CDR1 SGHVS, CDR2 FNYEAQ. V lost 0 bases to trimming and J lost 7 bases, with 10 bases between them. The CDR3 here is CASSLAGTPNSPLHF. The CDR3 bases are TGTGCCAGCAGCTTAGCGGGGACACCCAATTCACCCCTCCACTTT.

This rearrangement joins TRBV7-3 to TRBJ2-3; 7 nucleotides align to TRBD2. Per germline, CDR1 SGHTA and CDR2 FQGTGA. V lost 5 bases, J lost 3 bases, and 2 bases stayed unmatched. There are 13 residues in the CDR3. The CDR3 here is CASSRLATDTQYF. CDR3 bases: TGTGCCAGCAGCCGACTAGCTACAGATACGCAGTATTTT.

About this clone itself: One end of the junction is discordant with germline, which a read error may explain. The chain is built from TRBV7-9 and TRBJ2-3, with TRBD1 matching over 9 bases. The CDR3 spans 15 residues. Per the germline V gene, CDR1 is SEHNR and CDR2 is FQNEAQ (reference sequence). The CDR3 sequence is CAGSLGQGTTDTQYF. The CDR3 DNA sequence: TGTGCCGGCAGCTTAGGACAGGGGACAACAGATACGCAGTATTTT.

The DNA of the CDR3 is TGTGCCAGCCGGGCACAGGGGGAAGCTTTCTTT. Translation: CASRAQGEAFF. The V gene is TRBV13, the J gene TRBJ1-1; 7 bases are a match to TRBD1. In germline, CDR1 is PRHDT, CDR2 FYEKMQ (reference sequence). The CDR3 spans 11 residues. Losses at the gene ends were 8 bases for V and 8 bases for J; bases not matched to a gene: 5.

This clone was counted between two and nine times. The genes are TRBV7-2 and TRBJ1-1; TRBD1 is a possible D gene (6 bases). The CDR3 has 16 residues. CDR1 is SGHTA and CDR2 is FQGNSA in the germline V gene. Trimming removed 7 bases at V and 0 bases at J, with 18 bases between. Here the CDR3 reads CASTLEGVPLNTEAFF. The CDR3 nucleotides read TGTGCCAGCACCCTAGAGGGGGTCCCTCTGAACACTGAAGCTTTCTTT.

As for this clone: A junction end diverges from the germline sequence, so it may reflect a read error. The chain joins TRBV7-9 to TRBJ2-3; possibly TRBD2 for D (5 bases). The germline gives CDR1 SEHNR, CDR2 FQNEAQ (reference sequence). This CDR3 has 13 amino acids. The chain's CDR3 is CSSSPGGEDTQYF. CDR3 in DNA: TGTTCCAGCAGCCCCGGTGGGGAGGATACGCAGTATTTT.

V is TRBV6-1 and J is TRBJ1-5; D gene uncertain. Germline V gene sequence: CDR1 MNHNS, CDR2 SASEGT. CDR3 length equals 17 residues. The V end was cut by 1 base, the J end by 11 bases, with 24 bases between. The CDR3 bases are TGTGCCAGCAGTGAAGGGTTTGGACGGGGATCTTTCGAGGCCCAGCATTTT. This sequence encodes CASSEGFGRGSFEAQHF.

V is TRBV27 and J is TRBJ2-7; the D gene is possibly TRBD1 (6 bases). The CDR3 is 14 amino acids. The germline gives CDR1 MNHEY, CDR2 SMNVEV (reference sequence). Trimming left V 8 bases short and J 8 bases short, with 22 bases between. The CDR3 nucleotides are TGTGCCAGCTCCCCTAGGGCAGGGGTGCTAAAGCAGTACTTC. It is translated as CASSPRAGVLKQYF.

The chain employs TRBV21-1 and TRBJ1-5; the table assigns TRBD1, which was not confirmed against the DNA. TRBV21-1 is recorded as a pseudogene. This CDR3 has 15 amino acids. The CDR3 loop is CASSVGTGRNQPQHF. Here the CDR3 DNA reads TGTGCCAGCAGCGTAGGTACAGGGCGCAATCAGCCCCAGCATTTT.

J is TRBJ1-1 and V is TRBV14; possibly TRBD1 for D (6 bases). Germline assignment: CDR1 SGHDN and CDR2 FVKESK. The CDR3 runs 14 residues. The V gene lost 5 bases and the J gene lost 4 bases, with 14 bases spanning the gap. CDR3 loop: CASSYQGRFTEAFF. In DNA form, the CDR3 reads TGTGCCAGCAGCTATCAGGGGCGATTCACTGAAGCTTTCTTT.

The CDR3 region is CASRGGSWSNTIYF. In DNA form, the CDR3 reads TGTGCCAGCAGGGGGGGGTCCTGGTCGAACACCATATATTTT. The J gene is TRBJ1-3, the V gene TRBV25-1, with D possibly matching TRBD1 (5 bases). The CDR3 length is 14 residues. V was trimmed by 6 bases and J by 7 bases, leaving 16 bases between them. Germline CDR1 and CDR2: MGHDK and SYGVNS.

Turning to this clone: Mismatch with germline at one junction end may stem from a read error. The chain uses TRBV7-9 and TRBJ1-2, with 11 bases that match TRBD1. Germline assignment: CDR1 SEHNR and CDR2 FQNEAQ (reference sequence). CDR3 length: 16 residues. CDR3: CSSSLTFGQGAPGYTF. The DNA for the CDR3 is TGTTCCAGCAGCTTAACCTTCGGACAGGGGGCGCCCGGCTACACCTTC.

The rearrangement uses TRBV5-1 and TRBJ1-1; TRBD1 is a possible D gene (6 bases). Germline V gives CDR1 SGHRS, CDR2 YFSETQ. CDR3 size: 13 residues. With 1 base removed from V and 6 bases from J, the gap between germline ends came to 10 bases. DNA for the CDR3: TGCGCCAGCAGCTTGAACAGGGAACCTGAAGCTTTCTTT. It yields the protein CASSLNREPEAFF. The whole variable domain, filled in from reference TRBV5-1 and TRBJ1-1, reads KAGVTQTPRYLIKTRGQQVTLSCSPISGHRSVSWYQQTPGQGLQFLFEYFSETQRNKGNFPGRFSGRQFSNSRSEMNVSTLELGDSALYLCASSLNREPEAFFGQGTRLTVV.

The rearrangement links TRBV7-6 to TRBJ2-5, with TRBD2 matching over 15 bases. V shed 3 bases, J shed 4 bases, and the junction held 3 bases outside the gene matches. Germline V lookup: CDR1 SGHVS, CDR2 FNYEAQ. The CDR3 is 16 residues long. The CDR3: CASSLGLAGGVETQYF. In DNA, the CDR3 is TGTGCCAGCAGCTTGGGACTAGCGGGGGGAGTAGAGACCCAGTACTTC. Together with reference TRBV7-6 and TRBJ2-5, the CDR3 gives the full variable domain: GAGVSQSPRYKVTKRGQDVALRCDPISGHVSLYWYRQALGQGPEFLTYFNYEAQQDKSGLPNDRFSAERPEGSISTLTIQRTEQRDSAMYRCASSLGLAGGVETQYFGPGTRLLVL.

The chain couples TRBV5-1 to TRBJ2-1; 10 bases fit TRBD2. Germline V lookup: CDR1 SGHRS, CDR2 YFSETQ. The CDR3 runs 15 residues. The trim removed 4 bases at V and 2 bases at J, leaving 3 bases unmatched. DNA for the CDR3: TGCGCCAGCAGCCCGCTAGCGGGGGCCTACAATGAGCAGTTCTTC. This codes for CASSPLAGAYNEQFF.

This chain links TRBV15 with TRBJ1-4; maybe TRBD1 (5 bases). V lost 7 bases to trimming and J lost 5 bases, with 14 bases between them. CDR3 size: 14 residues. The V gene's germline CDR1 is LNHNV and CDR2 YYDKDF (reference sequence). CDR3 DNA: TGTGCCACCACGCCGGGGGGTTCCAATGAAAAACTGTTTTTT. Amino acids: CATTPGGSNEKLFF. Supplemented by reference TRBV15 and TRBJ1-4, the full variable domain reads DAMVIQNPRYQVTQFGKPVTLSCSQTLNHNVMYWYQQKSSQAPKLLFHYYDKDFNNEADTPDNFQSRRPNTSFCFLDIRSPGLGDTAMYLCATTPGGSNEKLFFGSGTQLSVL.